The 5 T cell receptor beta chains given below trace back to one sample, sequenced in a study of CD8+ T cells in alopecia areata. RNA, once extracted, was reverse transcribed into cDNA for use as the sequencing template. Assay used: immunoSEQ multiplex PCR; TCRdb lists only in-frame clones, some missing. The sample includes about 5,900 clones, 63% of them seen just once. Stated treatment: oral pan-JAK inhibitor, 5-10 mg twice daily. Researchers gathered lesional scalp punch biopsies and peripheral blood from patients with alopecia areata. Sequenced material: skin, taken between weeks 30 and 35, from a patient treated with tofacitinib. The receptors stem from a human donor with alopecia areata.

This clone was found a few times. Here the CDR3 DNA reads TGTGCCAGCAGCCCCGGGACAGGGAACACTGAAGCTTTCTTT. Amino acids: CASSPGTGNTEAFF. The V and J genes are TRBV5-4 and TRBJ1-1; 8 bases agree with TRBD1. Germline lookup yields CDR1 SGHNT and CDR2 YYREEE (reference sequence). Germline trimming cut 4 bases from V and 1 base from J; bases unmatched to any gene: 3. The CDR3 sequence is 14 residues long.

This clone was observed a handful of times. V and J are TRBV5-1 and TRBJ1-1; D may be TRBD1 (6 bases). V was cut by 7 bases and J by 4 bases, with 11 bases left in between. The CDR3 length is 12 residues. Germline V CDR1 and CDR2: SGHRS, YFSETQ. Written as DNA, the CDR3 is TGCGCCAGCCACAGGGAGGGCACTGAAGCTTTCTTT. Translating gives CASHREGTEAFF.

This clone appeared a few times. This chain connects TRBV11-1 to TRBJ2-1, with TRBD1 matching 11 bases. Germline CDR1 and CDR2: SGHAT and FQDESV (reference sequence). The trim removed 4 bases at V and 6 bases at J, leaving 2 bases unmatched. This CDR3 is 14 amino acids long. The CDR3 loop reads CASSSGTGGNEQFF. Here the CDR3 DNA reads TGTGCCAGCAGCTCGGGGACAGGGGGCAATGAGCAGTTCTTC.

The chain uses TRBV18 and TRBJ2-4; D may match TRBD1 or TRBD2 (5 bases each). Deletions cut 8 bases from V and 9 bases from J, with 17 bases between. Germline CDR1 reads KGHSH; CDR2 reads LQKENI. This CDR3 spans 13 amino acids. CDR3 DNA sequence: TGTGCCAGCACTGTGGTGGGACCCGGCATTCAGTACTTC. It encodes CASTVVGPGIQYF.

This sequence joins TRBV27 and TRBJ1-2; D gene ambiguous. The CDR3 has 12 residues. The germline CDR1 and CDR2 sequences are MNHEY and SMNVEV (reference sequence). Between the trimmed V and J ends, which lost 6 bases and 8 bases, there was a span of 13 bases. The CDR3 coding sequence is TGTGCCAGCAGAAGAGAGGGTGGGGGCTACACCTTC. Protein product: CASRREGGGYTF.